These 10 T cell receptor beta chains originate from one sample sequenced in a study of technical replicates of blood from several donors. The assay was immunoSEQ multiplex PCR, and TCRdb's table has in-frame clones only and misses some. The sample has fewer than 85,000 clones; 85% to 95% are singletons. Input material: T cells isolated from PBMCs. All receptors come from a human donor in good health.

The CDR3, as DNA: TGTGCCAGCAGTTTTTTCGGGACAGGCCTTTTATTCTACGGCTACACCTTC. This sequence encodes CASSFFGTGLLFYGYTF. The rearrangement uses TRBV27 and TRBJ1-2, with 8 bases aligning to TRBD1. The CDR3 has 17 amino acids. V shed 3 bases, J shed 8 bases, and the junction held 17 bases outside the gene matches. CDR1 MNHEY and CDR2 SMNVEV come from the germline V gene (reference sequence).

The rearrangement uses TRBV30 and TRBJ1-2; D is possibly TRBD1 (5 bases). This CDR3 region has 13 residues. CDR1 is GTSNPN and CDR2 is SVGIG in the germline V gene (reference sequence). V was pared by 0 bases and J by 3 bases, with 8 bases between. The chain's CDR3 is CAWSVGGDYGYTF. For the CDR3, the DNA is TGTGCCTGGAGTGTAGGAGGGGACTATGGCTACACCTTC.

The CDR3 here is CASSSFEQGRYGYTF. The DNA of the CDR3 is TGTGCCAGCAGCTCCTTTGAACAGGGTAGATATGGCTACACCTTC. The chain has TRBV11-2 and TRBJ1-2; possibly TRBD1 for D (6 bases). The CDR3 runs 15 residues. V lost 4 bases and J 5 bases, leaving 17 bases between the germline ends. Germline CDR1 and CDR2: SGHAT and FQNNGV.

This clone was detected only once. CDR3 loop: CASSSPGTGNDGYTF. The CDR3, as DNA: TGTGCCAGCAGTAGTCCCGGGACAGGGAACGACGGCTACACCTTC. This chain joins TRBV27 and TRBJ1-2, with 9 bases aligning to TRBD1. The CDR3 extends over 15 amino acids. CDR1 and CDR2 (germline): MNHEY, SMNVEV (reference sequence). The V and J ends lost 5 bases and 8 bases, in that order; junction bases with no gene match: 12.

CDR3 region: CARREPAYNEQFF. The CDR3 bases are TGTGCCAGGAGGGAGCCTGCCTACAATGAGCAGTTCTTC. This chain joins TRBV2 and TRBJ2-1; TRBD2 might be the D (5 bases). V was pared by 9 bases and J by 2 bases, with 11 bases between. The germline gives CDR1 SNHLY, CDR2 FYNNEI. The CDR3 is 13 amino acids.

The chain joins TRBV11-2 to TRBJ2-1; D gene unclear. The V gene's germline CDR1 is SGHAT and CDR2 FQNNGV. The CDR3 contains 13 residues. The V and J ends lost 2 bases and 5 bases respectively, with 7 bases between them. The CDR3 DNA reads TGTGCCAGCAGCTTACACACACACAATGAGCAGTTCTTC. It yields the protein CASSLHTHNEQFF.

V is TRBV6-6 and J is TRBJ2-5; D is perhaps TRBD1 (6 bases). Trimming took off 7 bases at V and 5 bases at J, with 11 bases between the two ends. This CDR3 is 12 amino acids long. Germline CDR1 reads MNHNY; CDR2 reads SVGAGI (reference sequence). CDR3 DNA: TGTGCCAGCACCAACAGGGAGGAGACCCAGTACTTC. It is translated as CASTNREETQYF.

The chain carries TRBV19 and TRBJ1-5, with D possibly matching TRBD1 (5 bases). From germline, CDR1 is LNHDA and CDR2 SQIVND (reference sequence). CDR3 length: 17 amino acids. The ends were cut back, 0 bases at V and 3 bases at J, with 15 bases in the middle. The CDR3 spells CASSIDLMGLSNQPQHF. In DNA form, the CDR3 reads TGTGCCAGTAGTATAGATCTCATGGGACTGTCCAATCAGCCCCAGCATTTT.

The chain carries TRBV6-5 and TRBJ2-5, with 10 bases identical to TRBD1. After removal of 0 bases from V and 2 bases from J, the junction contained 3 bases not matched to a gene. Germline V gene lookup returns CDR1 MNHEY and CDR2 SVGAGI. The CDR3 loop spans 16 amino acids. CDR3 loop: CASSYSRTGGQETQYF. The DNA for the CDR3 is TGTGCCAGCAGTTACTCGAGGACAGGGGGGCAAGAGACCCAGTACTTC.

The V call is TRBV27, the J call TRBJ2-1; no clear D. Germline CDR1 MNHEY, CDR2 SMNVEV (reference sequence). Trimming took off 0 bases at V and 9 bases at J, with 9 bases between the two ends. The CDR3 sequence is 13 residues long. The CDR3 nucleotides read TGTGCCAGCAGTTTATCACGCGGTTCTGAGCAGTTCTTC. It specifies CASSLSRGSEQFF.